The sequence of this TCR beta chain was determined in a study of T cells expressing NK-cell markers. Study at large: Seven of the eight sequenced donors were classified as HCMV-seropositive, and one was classified as seronegative.

UMIs accompanied the 5'RACE template switching by which TCR beta cDNA was made. One entry per CDR3 protein, without DNA, is what TCRdb gives after re-calling the 5' RACE reads. The sample includes hundreds of thousands of distinct CDR3 sequences. The material sequenced was blood T cells: a sorted CD56 or NKG2C T cell subset, CD4+ or CD8+ T cells, or bulk PBMC T cells (not recorded which). The sequence derives from a man between 18 and 69 years old in good health.

CDR3 in amino acids: CASRPHGGRNYGYTF. The V and J genes are TRBV6-1 and TRBJ1-2. Per germline, CDR1 MNHNS and CDR2 SASEGT. CDR3 length: 15 residues.